This entry describes one T cell receptor (beta chain). Its antigen is still unknown. The V gene's germline CDR1 is DFQATT and CDR2 SNEGSKA (reference sequence). The V and J ends lost 7 bases and 0 bases respectively, with 9 bases between them. The CDR3 has 13 residues. This record belongs to a study of spatial heterogeneity in lung cancer. Looking at the study overall: In raw reads, more than 9.5 appearances on average were recorded for each unique TCR and UMI combination.

Time point defined: blood at routine non-recurrence follow-up after resection. Findings and limits, study-wide: TCRs found ubiquitously expanded in tumor appeared in blood more at resection than at follow-up.

TCRdb reprocessed the 5' RACE reads with MiXCR, giving one entry per CDR3 protein. In the table there are about 46,000 distinct CDR3 sequences, roughly 10% of which are singletons. This TCR came from a male donor with early-stage non-small cell lung cancer. The sequencing used PBMCs, collected at follow-up. The chain employs TRBV20-1 and TRBJ1-4, with a possible D match to TRBD1 (5 bases). The CDR3: CSVSGTTNEKLFF. As DNA, the CDR3 is TGCAGTGTTTCAGGGACAACTAATGAAAAACTGTTTTTT.